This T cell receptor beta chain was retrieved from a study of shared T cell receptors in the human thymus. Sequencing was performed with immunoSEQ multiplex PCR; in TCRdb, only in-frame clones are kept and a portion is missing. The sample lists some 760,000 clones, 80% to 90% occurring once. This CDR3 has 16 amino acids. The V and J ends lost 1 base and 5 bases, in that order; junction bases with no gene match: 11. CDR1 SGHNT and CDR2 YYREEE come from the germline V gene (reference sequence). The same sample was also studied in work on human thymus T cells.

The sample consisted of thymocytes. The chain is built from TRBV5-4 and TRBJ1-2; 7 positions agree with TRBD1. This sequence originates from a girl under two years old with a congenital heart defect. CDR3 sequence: CASSLFRAGGAYGYTF. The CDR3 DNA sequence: TGTGCCAGCAGCTTGTTCCGGGCAGGGGGAGCGTATGGCTACACCTTC. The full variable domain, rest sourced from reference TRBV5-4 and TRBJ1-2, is ETGVTQSPTHLIKTRGQQVTLRCSSQSGHNTVSWYQQALGQGPQFIFQYYREEENGRGNFPPRFSGLQFPNYSSELNVNALELDDSALYLCASSLFRAGGAYGYTFGSGTRLTVV.